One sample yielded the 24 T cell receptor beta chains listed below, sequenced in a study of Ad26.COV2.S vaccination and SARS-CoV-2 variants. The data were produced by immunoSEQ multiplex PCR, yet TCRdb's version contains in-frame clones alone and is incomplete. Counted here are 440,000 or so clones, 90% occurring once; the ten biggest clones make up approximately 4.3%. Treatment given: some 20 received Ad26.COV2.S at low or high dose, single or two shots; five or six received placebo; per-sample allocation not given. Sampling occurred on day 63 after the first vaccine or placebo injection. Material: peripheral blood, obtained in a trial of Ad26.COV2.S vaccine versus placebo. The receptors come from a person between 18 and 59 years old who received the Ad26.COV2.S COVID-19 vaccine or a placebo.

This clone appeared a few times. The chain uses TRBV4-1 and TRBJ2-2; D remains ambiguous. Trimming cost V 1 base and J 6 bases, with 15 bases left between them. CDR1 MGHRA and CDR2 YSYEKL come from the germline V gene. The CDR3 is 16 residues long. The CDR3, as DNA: TGCGCCAGCAGCCAAGTCCCGAGACATCTACCCGGGGAGCTGTTTTTT. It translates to CASSQVPRHLPGELFF.

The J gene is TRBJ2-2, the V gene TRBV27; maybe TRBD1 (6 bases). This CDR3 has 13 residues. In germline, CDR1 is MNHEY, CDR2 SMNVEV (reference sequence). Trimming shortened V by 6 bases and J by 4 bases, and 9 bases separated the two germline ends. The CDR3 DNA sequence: TGTGCCAGCAGGATAGGGGGCACCGGGGAGCTGTTTTTT. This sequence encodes CASRIGGTGELFF.

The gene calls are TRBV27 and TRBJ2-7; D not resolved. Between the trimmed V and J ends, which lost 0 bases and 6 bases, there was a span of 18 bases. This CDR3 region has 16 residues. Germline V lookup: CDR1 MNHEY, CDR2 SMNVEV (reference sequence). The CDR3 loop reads CASSLSGATLEREQYF. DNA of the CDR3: TGTGCCAGCAGTTTATCCGGCGCCACTCTCGAGCGCGAGCAGTACTTC.

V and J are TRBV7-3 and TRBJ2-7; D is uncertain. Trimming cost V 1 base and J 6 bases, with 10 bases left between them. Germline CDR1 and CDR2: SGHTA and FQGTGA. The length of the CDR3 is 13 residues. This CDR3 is CASSLNQDGEQYF. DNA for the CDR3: TGTGCCAGCAGCTTAAACCAAGACGGCGAGCAGTACTTC.

The CDR3 DNA reads as TGTGCCAGCAGTTACGACAGCAATCAGCCCCAGCATTTT. Translation gives CASSYDSNQPQHF. The V and J genes are TRBV6-2 or TRBV6-3 and TRBJ1-5; no definite D call. Trimming removed 2 bases from V and 1 base from J, with 3 bases in between. Germline V gene sequence: CDR1 MNHEY, CDR2 SVGEGT. CDR3 length: 13 amino acids.

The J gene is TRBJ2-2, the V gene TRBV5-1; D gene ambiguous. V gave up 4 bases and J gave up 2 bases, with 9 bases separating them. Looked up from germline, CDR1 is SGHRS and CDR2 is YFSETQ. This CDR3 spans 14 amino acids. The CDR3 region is CASSTLRNTGELFF. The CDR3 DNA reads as TGCGCCAGCAGCACGCTACGAAACACCGGGGAGCTGTTTTTT.

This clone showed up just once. CDR3 in DNA: TGTGCCAGCAGCCCCGGGACGCCGAGCTACGAGCAGTACTTC. It encodes CASSPGTPSYEQYF. This chain links TRBV5-4 with TRBJ2-7; either TRBD1 or TRBD2 may supply D (5 bases each). Germline V lookup: CDR1 SGHNT, CDR2 YYREEE (reference sequence). The V end was cut by 4 bases, the J end by 3 bases, with 14 bases between. The CDR3 contains 14 residues.

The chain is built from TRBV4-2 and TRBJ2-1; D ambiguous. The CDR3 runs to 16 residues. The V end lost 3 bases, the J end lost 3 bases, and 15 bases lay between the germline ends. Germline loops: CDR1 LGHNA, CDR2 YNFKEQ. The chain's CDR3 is CASSHNRHANYNEQFF. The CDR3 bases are TGTGCCAGCAGCCATAACCGGCACGCTAACTACAATGAGCAGTTCTTC.

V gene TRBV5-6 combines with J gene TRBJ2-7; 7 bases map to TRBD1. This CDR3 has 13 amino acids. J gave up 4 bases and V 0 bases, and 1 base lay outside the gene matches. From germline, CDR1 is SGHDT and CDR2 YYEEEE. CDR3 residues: CASSLDRGYEQYF. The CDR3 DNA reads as TGTGCCAGCAGCTTGGACAGGGGATACGAGCAGTACTTC.

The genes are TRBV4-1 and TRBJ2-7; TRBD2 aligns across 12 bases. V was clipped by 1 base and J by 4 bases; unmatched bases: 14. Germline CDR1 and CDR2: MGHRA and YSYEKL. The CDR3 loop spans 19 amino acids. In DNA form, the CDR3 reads TGCGCCAGCAGCCAAGCGGCTAGCGGGAGGGCCGGGACTAGGTACGAGCAGTACTTC. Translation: CASSQAASGRAGTRYEQYF.

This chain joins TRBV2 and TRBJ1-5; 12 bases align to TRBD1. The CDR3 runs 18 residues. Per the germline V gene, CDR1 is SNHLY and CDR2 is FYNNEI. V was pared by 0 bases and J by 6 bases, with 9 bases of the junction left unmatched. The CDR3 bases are TGTGCCAGCAGTGAAGCCCCCTCCGGGACAGGGGGCTTTCAGCCCCAGCATTTT. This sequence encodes CASSEAPSGTGGFQPQHF.

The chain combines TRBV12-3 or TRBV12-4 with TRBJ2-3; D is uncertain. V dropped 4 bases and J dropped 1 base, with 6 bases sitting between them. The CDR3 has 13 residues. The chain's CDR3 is CASSSLRTDTQYF. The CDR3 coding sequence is TGTGCCAGCAGTTCCCTGCGCACAGATACGCAGTATTTT.

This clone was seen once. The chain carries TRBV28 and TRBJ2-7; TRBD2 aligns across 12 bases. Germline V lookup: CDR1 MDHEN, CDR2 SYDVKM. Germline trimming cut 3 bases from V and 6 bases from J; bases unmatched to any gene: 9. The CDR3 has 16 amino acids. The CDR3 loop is CASSLGLAGAQGEQYF. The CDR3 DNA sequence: TGTGCCAGCAGTTTGGGACTAGCGGGCGCCCAGGGCGAGCAGTACTTC. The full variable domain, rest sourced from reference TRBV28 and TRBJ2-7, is DVKVTQSSRYLVKRTGEKVFLECVQDMDHENMFWYRQDPGLGLRLIYFSYDVKMKEKGDIPEGYSVSREKKERFSLILESASTNQTSMYLCASSLGLAGAQGEQYFGPGTRLTVT.

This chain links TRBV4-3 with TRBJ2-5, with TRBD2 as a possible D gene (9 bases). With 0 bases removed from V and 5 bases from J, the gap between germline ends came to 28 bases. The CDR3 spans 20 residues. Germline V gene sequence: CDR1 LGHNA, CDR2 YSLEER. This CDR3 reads CASSQDWSGGSGRRRETQYF. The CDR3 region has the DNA TGCGCCAGCAGCCAAGATTGGTCAGGGGGCAGCGGGAGGAGGAGGGAGACCCAGTACTTC.

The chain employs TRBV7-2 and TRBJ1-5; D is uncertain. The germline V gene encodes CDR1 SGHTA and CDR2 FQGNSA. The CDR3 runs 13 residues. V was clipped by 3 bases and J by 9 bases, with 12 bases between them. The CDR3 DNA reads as TGTGCCAGCAGCTTCAGACCCAACGGGCCCCAGCATTTT. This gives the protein CASSFRPNGPQHF.

CDR3 sequence reads: CASSQDGYRGVNTGELFF. CDR3 bases: TGTGCCAGCAGCCAAGATGGATACCGAGGCGTAAACACCGGGGAGCTGTTTTTT. This chain links TRBV4-2 with TRBJ2-2; D uncertain. The CDR3 has 18 residues. Germline V gene data show CDR1 as LGHNA and CDR2 as YNFKEQ. V lost 0 bases and J 2 bases, leaving 16 bases between the germline ends.

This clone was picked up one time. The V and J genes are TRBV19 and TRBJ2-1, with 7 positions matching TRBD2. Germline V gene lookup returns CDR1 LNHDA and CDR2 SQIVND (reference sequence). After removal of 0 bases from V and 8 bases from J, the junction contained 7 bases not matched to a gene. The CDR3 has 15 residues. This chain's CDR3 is CASSIEGGRSDEQFF. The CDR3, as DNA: TGTGCCAGTAGTATAGAGGGAGGGCGGAGCGATGAGCAGTTCTTC.

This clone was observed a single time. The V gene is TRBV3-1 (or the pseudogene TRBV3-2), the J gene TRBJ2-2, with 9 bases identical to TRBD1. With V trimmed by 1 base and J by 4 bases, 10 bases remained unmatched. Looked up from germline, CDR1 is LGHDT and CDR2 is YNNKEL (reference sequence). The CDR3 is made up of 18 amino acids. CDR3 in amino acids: CASSQVLGQGKGTGELFF. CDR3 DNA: TGTGCCAGCAGCCAAGTTTTGGGACAGGGTAAAGGCACCGGGGAGCTGTTTTTT.

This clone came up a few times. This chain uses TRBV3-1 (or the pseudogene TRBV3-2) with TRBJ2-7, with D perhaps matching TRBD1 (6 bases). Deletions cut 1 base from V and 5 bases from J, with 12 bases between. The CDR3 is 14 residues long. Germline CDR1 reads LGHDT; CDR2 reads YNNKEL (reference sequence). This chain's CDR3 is CASSQASRGNEQYF. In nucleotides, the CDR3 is TGTGCCAGCAGCCAAGCGAGCAGGGGAAACGAGCAGTACTTC.

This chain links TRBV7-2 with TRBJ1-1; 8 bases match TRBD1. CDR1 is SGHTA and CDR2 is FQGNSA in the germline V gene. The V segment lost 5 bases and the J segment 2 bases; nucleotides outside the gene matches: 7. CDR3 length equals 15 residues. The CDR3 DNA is TGTGCCAGCAGCCCCAGACAGGGGAAAAACACTGAAGCTTTCTTT. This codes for CASSPRQGKNTEAFF.

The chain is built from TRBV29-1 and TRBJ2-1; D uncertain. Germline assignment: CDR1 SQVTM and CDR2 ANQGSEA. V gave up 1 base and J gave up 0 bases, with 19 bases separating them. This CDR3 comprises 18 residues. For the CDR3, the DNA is TGCAGCGTTGAAGCCAGAGGAGAGACGGCGGACTCCTACAATGAGCAGTTCTTC. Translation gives CSVEARGETADSYNEQFF.

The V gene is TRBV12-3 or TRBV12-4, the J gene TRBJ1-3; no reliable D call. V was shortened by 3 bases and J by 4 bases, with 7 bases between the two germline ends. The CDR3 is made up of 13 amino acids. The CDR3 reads CASSLAAGNTIYF. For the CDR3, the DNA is TGTGCCAGCAGTTTGGCAGCAGGAAACACCATATATTTT.

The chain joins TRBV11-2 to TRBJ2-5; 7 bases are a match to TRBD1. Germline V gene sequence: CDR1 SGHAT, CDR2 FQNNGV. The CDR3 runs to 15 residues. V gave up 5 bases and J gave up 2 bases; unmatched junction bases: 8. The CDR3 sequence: CASSLLTGAQETQYF. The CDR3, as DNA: TGTGCCAGCAGCCTATTAACAGGGGCTCAAGAGACCCAGTACTTC.

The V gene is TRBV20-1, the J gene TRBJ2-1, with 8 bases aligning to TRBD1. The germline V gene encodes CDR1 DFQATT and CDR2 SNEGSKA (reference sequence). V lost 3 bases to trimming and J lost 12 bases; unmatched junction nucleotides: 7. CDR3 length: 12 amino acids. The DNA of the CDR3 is TGCAGTGCTAGTTTTTCTGGGACAGGGCAGTTCTTC. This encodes CSASFSGTGQFF.